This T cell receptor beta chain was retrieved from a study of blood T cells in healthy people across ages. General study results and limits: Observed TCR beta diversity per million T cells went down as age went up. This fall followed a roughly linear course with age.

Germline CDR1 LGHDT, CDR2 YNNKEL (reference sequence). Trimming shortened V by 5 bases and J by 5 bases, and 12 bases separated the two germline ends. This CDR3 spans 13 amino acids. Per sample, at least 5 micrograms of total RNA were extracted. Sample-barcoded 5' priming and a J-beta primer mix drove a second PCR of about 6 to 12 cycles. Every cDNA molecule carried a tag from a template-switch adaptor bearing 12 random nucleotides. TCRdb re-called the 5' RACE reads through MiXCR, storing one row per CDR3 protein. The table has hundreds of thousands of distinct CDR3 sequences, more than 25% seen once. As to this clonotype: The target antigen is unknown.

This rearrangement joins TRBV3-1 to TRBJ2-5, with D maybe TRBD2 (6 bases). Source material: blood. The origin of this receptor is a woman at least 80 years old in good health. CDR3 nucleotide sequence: TGTGCCAGCAGCTACCCTGGGGGGGAGACCCAGTACTTC. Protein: CASSYPGGETQYF.